The 19 T cell receptor beta chains given below trace back to one sample, sequenced in a study of spatial heterogeneity in lung cancer (dated by TCRdb to between 2018 and 2021). Library generation was performed with 5' RACE. The sample was run on a NextSeq 500. The raw public data were reprocessed by TCRdb itself: fastp quality trimming at Q25, MiXCR clonotype calling, in-frame beta chains only. Rows matching on CDR3 protein sequence are summarized as one entry with the most common DNA and genes. This sample lists about 41,000 distinct CDR3 sequences; 8% to 11% were detected once. The ten top clones hold 17% of the sample. In the paper's terms, the time point label means: blood at routine non-recurrence follow-up after resection. The sample consisted of PBMCs, taken at follow-up. The receptors derive from a female donor with early-stage non-small cell lung cancer.

There are a few counts of this clonotype. This chain uses TRBV6-5 with TRBJ2-1; no reliable D call. The CDR3 spans 11 residues. V was pared by 5 bases and J by 10 bases, with 9 bases between. Germline-derived CDR1 and CDR2 are MNHEY and SVGAGI. The CDR3 spells CASSQGYEQFF. CDR3 DNA: TGTGCCAGCAGTCAAGGATACGAGCAGTTCTTC.

The rearrangement links TRBV20-1 to TRBJ1-2; D gene uncertain. Deletions cut 4 bases from V and 0 bases from J, with 6 bases between. The germline V gene has CDR1 DFQATT and CDR2 SNEGSKA (reference sequence). CDR3 length: 12 residues. CDR3 amino acids: CSATGANYGYTF. Here the CDR3 DNA reads TGCAGTGCTACCGGGGCTAACTATGGCTACACCTTC.

With respect to this clonotype: A much larger clone is a single base away; this may be a read error. The J gene is TRBJ1-6, the V gene TRBV19; no reliable D call. The CDR3 runs to 15 residues. Per germline, CDR1 LNHDA and CDR2 SQIVND (reference sequence). CDR3 DNA: TGTGCCAGTAGCCAAAATACCGGGAGTAATTCAACCCTCCACTTT. The encoded protein is CASSQNTGSNSTLHF.

This clonotype came up many times. The rearrangement links TRBV5-1 to TRBJ1-2, with D possibly being TRBD1 (5 bases). V lost 0 bases, J lost 4 bases, and 10 bases lay in between. CDR3 length: 14 residues. CDR1 and CDR2 (germline): SGHRS, YFSETQ. This chain's CDR3 is CASSLDEGTYGYTF. In DNA form, the CDR3 reads TGCGCCAGCAGCTTGGACGAGGGGACCTATGGCTACACCTTC.

This clonotype was picked up a small number of times. The chain combines TRBV12-3 or TRBV12-4 with TRBJ2-5, with 12 positions matching TRBD2. V shed 6 bases, J shed 4 bases, and the junction held 6 bases outside the gene matches. The CDR3 is made up of 15 amino acids. The CDR3 bases are TGTGCCAGCAGCTCCGGACTAGCGGGGATAGAGACCCAGTACTTC. Amino acids: CASSSGLAGIETQYF.

In its sample, this clonotype was seen a few times. CDR3 sequence: CASSSLTSGGPTSSTDTQYF. DNA of the CDR3: TGTGCCAGCAGCTCCCTTACGAGCGGGGGGCCGACTTCTAGCACAGATACGCAGTATTTT. This chain links TRBV7-9 with TRBJ2-3, with TRBD2 matching over 9 bases. The CDR3 has 20 amino acids. CDR1 SEHNR and CDR2 FQNEAQ come from the germline V gene (reference sequence). Trimming at V came to 4 bases and at J to 0 bases, leaving 17 bases not matched to a gene.

In its sample, this clonotype was seen many times. This chain links TRBV13 with TRBJ2-7; D possibly corresponds to TRBD2 (6 bases). V was shortened by 5 bases and J by 13 bases, with 18 bases between the two germline ends. The CDR3 consists of 12 residues. Germline CDR1 and CDR2: PRHDT and FYEKMQ (reference sequence). The CDR3: CASSVDGSRPYF. The CDR3, as DNA: TGTGCCAGCAGCGTGGACGGGAGTCGGCCTTACTTC.

This clonotype came up many times. The V and J genes are TRBV7-2 and TRBJ2-5, with D unresolved. The ends were cut back, 2 bases at V and 5 bases at J, with 6 bases in the middle. Germline V gene lookup returns CDR1 SGHTA and CDR2 FQGNSA. The CDR3 is 12 amino acids. This CDR3 is CASSLFRETQYF. CDR3 DNA sequence: TGTGCCAGCAGCTTATTTAGGGAGACCCAGTACTTC.

This clonotype was picked up many times. The rearrangement joins TRBV5-5 to TRBJ2-6, with D perhaps TRBD1 (5 bases). Germline V gene lookup returns CDR1 SGHKS and CDR2 YYEKEE (reference sequence). This CDR3 is built from 17 residues. The V gene lost 1 base and the J gene lost 0 bases, with 11 bases spanning the gap. CDR3 in amino acids: CASSLQGPSSGANVLTF. The CDR3 nucleotides are TGTGCCAGCAGCTTGCAGGGCCCGAGCTCTGGGGCCAACGTCCTGACTTTC.

This clonotype was observed at least ten times. The V and J genes are TRBV7-6 and TRBJ1-5, with D possibly matching TRBD1 (5 bases). CDR1 SGHVS and CDR2 FNYEAQ come from the germline V gene. The CDR3 covers 15 residues. V shed 5 bases and J shed 4 bases, with 15 bases lying between them. CDR3 region: CASSQGSAGNQPQHF. CDR3 in DNA: TGTGCCAGCAGCCAAGGGTCCGCAGGGAATCAGCCCCAGCATTTT.

This chain links TRBV6-1 with TRBJ1-1; no reliable D call. Looked up from germline, CDR1 is MNHNS and CDR2 is SASEGT. Trimming pared 2 bases from V and 2 bases from J, leaving 9 bases between. The CDR3 runs 14 residues. The CDR3 coding sequence is TGTGCCAGCAGTGAACTTGGACCCAACACTGAAGCTTTCTTT. Its translation is CASSELGPNTEAFF.

V and J are TRBV7-8 and TRBJ2-5; no clear D. V lost 3 bases to trimming and J lost 1 base, with 9 bases between them. The germline gives CDR1 SGHVS, CDR2 FQNEAQ. The CDR3 is 14 residues long. The CDR3, as DNA: TGTGCCAGCAGCTTGGGTCGGCTCCAAGAGACCCAGTACTTC. Translating gives CASSLGRLQETQYF.

This clonotype was counted ten times or more. The CDR3, as DNA: TGCGCCAGCAGCTTGACGGCTTCGCAAGAGACCCAGTACTTC. Protein: CASSLTASQETQYF. The chain recombines TRBV5-1 with TRBJ2-5; no firm D call. The CDR3 is 14 residues long. V lost 1 base and J lost 2, with 9 bases in between. Germline V gene sequence: CDR1 SGHRS, CDR2 YFSETQ.

This chain links TRBV5-4 with TRBJ2-3; a possible D gene is TRBD2 (6 bases). V lost 0 bases, J lost 4 bases, and 9 bases lay in between. CDR1 and CDR2 (germline): SGHNT, YYREEE (reference sequence). The CDR3 runs to 14 residues. The chain's CDR3 is CASSLGLEADTQYF. CDR3 DNA: TGTGCCAGCAGCTTGGGACTAGAGGCAGATACGCAGTATTTT.

The gene calls are TRBV12-3 or TRBV12-4 and TRBJ1-1, with a weak D call TRBD1 (5 bases). Trimming took off 6 bases at V and 4 bases at J, with 12 bases between the two ends. The CDR3 covers 13 residues. This chain's CDR3 is CASSLGEFTEAFF. Written as DNA, the CDR3 is TGTGCCAGCAGCCTGGGGGAGTTCACTGAAGCTTTCTTT.

The rearrangement uses TRBV28 and TRBJ2-3; 7 nucleotides line up with TRBD2. This CDR3 spans 16 amino acids. The ends lost 5 bases at V and 4 bases at J; junction bases unmatched: 12. Germline CDR1 and CDR2: MDHEN and SYDVKM. The CDR3 DNA is TGTGCCAGCAGTGCAGGACTAGTCGGGGCCGCAGATACGCAGTATTTT. Its protein product is CASSAGLVGAADTQYF.

This clonotype occurred many times. The CDR3 region has the DNA TGTGCCAGCAGGCCACCGGGACTAGCGGGAGGAGAGACCCAGTACTTC. Protein product: CASRPPGLAGGETQYF. The rearrangement links TRBV7-9 to TRBJ2-5; TRBD2 matches at 15 bases. The V segment lost 6 bases and the J segment 4 bases; nucleotides outside the gene matches: 6. The germline gives CDR1 SEHNR, CDR2 FQNEAQ (reference sequence). This CDR3 has 16 amino acids.

The chain joins TRBV28 to TRBJ1-5; D remains unclear. The CDR3 spans 18 residues. Trimming pared 1 base from V and 0 bases from J, leaving 16 bases between. Per the germline V gene, CDR1 is MDHEN and CDR2 is SYDVKM. The CDR3 DNA reads TGTGCCAGCAGTTTATCATATCTTACACTATCTAGCAATCAGCCCCAGCATTTT. The encoded protein is CASSLSYLTLSSNQPQHF.

This clonotype has ten or more counts. The chain has TRBV7-3 and TRBJ1-2; D uncertain. This CDR3 is 13 amino acids long. Per the germline V gene, CDR1 is SGHTA and CDR2 is FQGTGA. The V end was cut by 1 base, the J end by 6 bases, with 9 bases between. CDR3 sequence: CASSLIGNDGYTF. The CDR3 coding sequence is TGTGCCAGCAGCTTAATAGGGAATGATGGCTACACCTTC. The full variable domain, in which reference TRBV7-3 and TRBJ1-2 provide the parts outside the CDR3, is GAGVSQTPSNKVTEKGKYVELRCDPISGHTALYWYRQSLGQGPEFLIYFQGTGAADDSGLPNDRFFAVRPEGSVSTLKIQRTERGDSAVYLCASSLIGNDGYTFGSGTRLTVV.